These 22 T cell receptor beta chains were sequenced from one sample in a study of a mutant IDH1 vaccine in newly diagnosed glioma. The sample's time point: week 47, end of study. Vaccinated patients received 300 ug of mutant IDH1 20-mer peptide per dose, with topical imiquimod. No antigen is known for these receptors. Generated by immunoSEQ multiplex PCR, the TCRdb table keeps only in-frame clones and is missing some. The sample carries tens of thousands of clones, over 80% recorded once. The sequencing here drew on PBMCs, taken from a glioma patient whose treatment included an IDH1 peptide vaccine. The source is a man between 40 and 49 years old with glioma. Some clones in this sample may be carry-over from other donors' samples.

V usage is TRBV15 and J usage is TRBJ2-3, with D perhaps matching TRBD1 or TRBD2 (6 bases each). V gave up 2 bases and J gave up 4 bases, with 16 bases separating them. Germline loops: CDR1 LNHNV, CDR2 YYDKDF (reference sequence). The CDR3 contains 16 residues. The CDR3 region has the DNA TGTGCCACCAGCAGAACTACAGGGTCGGGGGCAGATACGCAGTATTTT. Residues: CATSRTTGSGADTQYF.

The chain has TRBV19 and TRBJ1-5, with 7 bases fitting TRBD1. Germline V lookup: CDR1 LNHDA, CDR2 SQIVND (reference sequence). The CDR3 loop spans 15 amino acids. The ends lost 8 bases at V and 7 bases at J; junction bases unmatched: 14. The CDR3 sequence is CASSYIKTGEQPQHF. The DNA for the CDR3 is TGTGCCAGTTCTTACATAAAAACAGGGGAACAGCCCCAGCATTTT.

The chain carries TRBV2 and TRBJ2-7; 7 nucleotides agree with TRBD2. J lost 1 base, V lost 7 bases, and 16 bases had no gene match. Germline assignment: CDR1 SNHLY and CDR2 FYNNEI. CDR3 length: 17 amino acids. The chain's CDR3 is CASTPLSLAAPSYEQYF. The CDR3 DNA reads as TGTGCCAGCACCCCCCTTAGTCTAGCGGCGCCGTCCTACGAGCAGTACTTC. The full variable domain, in which reference TRBV2 and TRBJ2-7 provide the parts outside the CDR3, is EPEVTQTPSHQVTQMGQEVILRCVPISNHLYFYWYRQILGQKVEFLVSFYNNEISEKSEIFDDQFSVERPDGSNFTLKIRSTKLEDSAMYFCASTPLSLAAPSYEQYFGPGTRLTVT.

This chain joins TRBV5-4 and TRBJ1-4, with D possibly being TRBD1 (6 bases). The CDR3 length is 16 residues. The germline gives CDR1 SGHNT, CDR2 YYREEE (reference sequence). The V and J ends lost 2 bases and 8 bases respectively, with 19 bases between them. The CDR3 protein is CASSFGARGGMEKLFF. In DNA, the CDR3 is TGTGCCAGCAGCTTTGGCGCAAGGGGGGGTATGGAAAAACTGTTTTTT.

The chain recombines TRBV9 with TRBJ1-3, with D tentatively TRBD1 (6 bases). Trimming took off 0 bases at V and 1 base at J, with 14 bases between the two ends. From germline, CDR1 is SGDLS and CDR2 YYNGEE. This CDR3 has 17 amino acids. CDR3 protein: CASSVGGGLASGNTIYF. CDR3 bases: TGTGCCAGCAGCGTAGGTGGGGGGCTAGCGTCTGGAAACACCATATATTTT. The whole variable domain, filled in from reference TRBV9 and TRBJ1-3, reads DSGVTQTPKHLITATGQRVTLRCSPRSGDLSVYWYQQSLDQGLQFLIQYYNGEERAKGNILERFSAQQFPDLHSELNLSSLELGDSALYFCASSVGGGLASGNTIYFGEGSWLTVV.

The gene calls are TRBV2 and TRBJ1-2; weak D call: TRBD1 (6 bases). Per germline, CDR1 SNHLY and CDR2 FYNNEI. Trimming took off 1 base at V and 6 bases at J, with 15 bases between the two ends. The CDR3 has 15 residues. The CDR3 sequence is CASSEGGQKFNGYTF. The CDR3 bases are TGTGCCAGCAGTGAAGGTGGACAGAAATTTAATGGCTACACCTTC.

The chain joins TRBV28 to TRBJ1-4, with D perhaps matching TRBD1 (5 bases). The CDR3 extends over 12 amino acids. Germline CDR1 MDHEN, CDR2 SYDVKM. V lost 8 bases and J 8 bases, leaving 12 bases between the germline ends. CDR3 sequence: CASSGTGEKLFF. Written as DNA, the CDR3 is TGTGCCAGCTCTGGGACGGGAGAAAAACTGTTTTTT.

This rearrangement joins TRBV29-1 to TRBJ2-6; TRBD1 or TRBD2 may be the D gene (7 bases each). The CDR3 totals 16 residues. Germline V gene lookup returns CDR1 SQVTM and CDR2 ANQGSEA. V lost 5 bases and J 4 bases, leaving 18 bases between the germline ends. Here the CDR3 reads CSVSRAGGAGANVLTF. The CDR3, as DNA: TGCAGCGTTAGTCGGGCAGGGGGGGCGGGGGCCAACGTCCTGACTTTC.

The chain couples TRBV5-1 to TRBJ1-4; TRBD1 matches at 7 bases. The germline CDR1 and CDR2 sequences are SGHRS and YFSETQ. CDR3 length: 14 residues. Trimming removed 4 bases from V and 3 bases from J; junction bases left unmatched: 3. The CDR3 protein is CASSAGTANEKLFF. CDR3 in DNA: TGCGCCAGCAGCGCCGGGACAGCTAATGAAAAACTGTTTTTT.

The chain links TRBV5-4 to TRBJ1-2; D perhaps matches TRBD1 (5 bases). The CDR3 length is 13 residues. Trimming left V 4 bases short and J 3 bases short, with 10 bases between. Germline CDR1 SGHNT, CDR2 YYREEE (reference sequence). The CDR3 loop reads CASSDDRDYGYTF. In nucleotides, the CDR3 is TGTGCCAGCAGCGACGACAGAGACTATGGCTACACCTTC.

This clone was observed a handful of times. This chain links TRBV2 with TRBJ1-5; perhaps TRBD1 as D (5 bases). The CDR3 is 17 residues long. V was trimmed by 8 bases and J by 3 bases, leaving 23 bases between them. The germline gives CDR1 SNHLY, CDR2 FYNNEI. In nucleotides, the CDR3 is TGTGCCAGCTTCGGCGGGGGATCTCATCAATCCAATCAGCCCCAGCATTTT. The encoded protein is CASFGGGSHQSNQPQHF.

This clone was observed a few times. The chain recombines TRBV4-1 with TRBJ1-1; 7 positions match TRBD1. The ends lost 0 bases at V and 3 bases at J; junction bases unmatched: 7. Looked up from germline, CDR1 is MGHRA and CDR2 is YSYEKL. The CDR3 has 16 amino acids. CDR3 sequence reads: CASSQEEGGWDTEAFF. The CDR3 DNA reads as TGCGCCAGCAGCCAAGAAGAAGGGGGCTGGGACACTGAAGCTTTCTTT.

CDR3 sequence (DNA): TGTGCCAGTAGTAACCCGGGACAGGGGCCAAATTCACCCCTCCACTTT. This sequence encodes CASSNPGQGPNSPLHF. The J gene is TRBJ1-6, the V gene TRBV19; 10 bases fit TRBD1. This CDR3 is built from 16 residues. Germline-derived CDR1 and CDR2 are LNHDA and SQIVND (reference sequence). The V segment lost 4 bases and the J segment 7 bases; nucleotides outside the gene matches: 7.

This chain uses TRBV7-7 with TRBJ2-5, with TRBD1 identical over 9 bases. Trimming at V came to 5 bases and at J to 5 bases, leaving 15 bases not matched to a gene. Germline assignment: CDR1 SSHAT and CDR2 FNYEAQ (reference sequence). The CDR3 runs to 17 residues. The CDR3 loop reads CASSTGTGSSTRETQYF. The CDR3 coding sequence is TGTGCCAGCAGCACCGGGACAGGGTCTTCCACCAGGGAGACCCAGTACTTC. The full variable domain, in which reference TRBV7-7 and TRBJ2-5 provide the parts outside the CDR3, is GAGVSQSPRYKVTKRGQDVTLRCDPISSHATLYWYQQALGQGPEFLTYFNYEAQPDKSGLPSDRFSAERPEGSISTLTIQRTEQRDSAMYRCASSTGTGSSTRETQYFGPGTRLLVL.

The chain is built from TRBV5-1 and TRBJ2-5; either TRBD1 or TRBD2 may supply D (5 bases each). Germline lookup yields CDR1 SGHRS and CDR2 YFSETQ. The CDR3 is 16 residues long. Trimming took 2 bases from V and 5 from J, leaving 19 bases between them. DNA of the CDR3: TGCGCCAGCAGCTTACCTAGCTTGGGGCTAGGGGAGACCCAGTACTTC. Protein product: CASSLPSLGLGETQYF.

The chain recombines TRBV7-9 with TRBJ1-4; weak D call: TRBD1 (5 bases). Trimming took 0 bases from V and 0 from J, leaving 11 bases between them. There are 17 residues in the CDR3. Germline CDR1 and CDR2: SEHNR and FQNEAQ (reference sequence). The CDR3 region has the DNA TGTGCCAGCAGCTTAGCGCGCCCGGGGGCAACTAATGAAAAACTGTTTTTT. As protein: CASSLARPGATNEKLFF.

This clone has a handful of counts. The genes are TRBV29-1 and TRBJ2-1, with a possible D match to TRBD2 (6 bases). The CDR3 contains 14 residues. Germline assignment: CDR1 SQVTM and CDR2 ANQGSEA. The germline V and J ends were trimmed by 3 bases and 0 bases, with 9 bases remaining between them. CDR3 region: CSVDGTDSYNEQFF. CDR3 DNA: TGCAGCGTTGACGGGACTGACTCCTACAATGAGCAGTTCTTC.

This clone was seen only a few times. The chain employs TRBV27 and TRBJ2-7, with 8 bases fitting TRBD1. The germline V gene encodes CDR1 MNHEY and CDR2 SMNVEV (reference sequence). Trimming took 5 bases from V and 3 from J; bases not matched to a gene: 6. The CDR3 has 14 residues. This CDR3 is CASSADRGFYEQYF. CDR3 nucleotide sequence: TGTGCCAGCAGTGCCGACAGGGGTTTCTACGAGCAGTACTTC.

The chain uses TRBV5-6 and TRBJ1-1, with 9 nucleotides matching TRBD1. The CDR3 is made up of 16 amino acids. V gave up 3 bases and J gave up 3 bases; unmatched junction bases: 9. The germline CDR1 and CDR2 sequences are SGHDT and YYEEEE. The CDR3 DNA reads as TGTGCCAGCAGCTCAGGGACAGGGTTTATGCACACTGAAGCTTTCTTT. Its translation: CASSSGTGFMHTEAFF.

This clone was counted a single time. The chain has TRBV19 and TRBJ2-5; D unresolved. The CDR3 is made up of 13 amino acids. V was trimmed by 3 bases and J by 5 bases, leaving 10 bases between them. The germline gives CDR1 LNHDA, CDR2 SQIVND (reference sequence). The CDR3 loop reads CASSMGPRETQYF. CDR3 nucleotides: TGTGCCAGTAGTATGGGTCCGCGGGAGACCCAGTACTTC.

V is TRBV4-2 and J is TRBJ2-7, with D possibly being TRBD2 (5 bases). The CDR3 spans 14 residues. The V and J ends lost 4 bases and 3 bases respectively, with 13 bases between them. The germline gives CDR1 LGHNA, CDR2 YNFKEQ. CDR3 sequence (DNA): TGTGCCAGCAGCCCCGGACTCGGCGGCTACGAGCAGTACTTC. This encodes CASSPGLGGYEQYF.

The chain uses TRBV18 and TRBJ1-6; 7 nucleotides line up with TRBD1. The CDR3 is 17 amino acids. Germline values: CDR1 KGHSH, CDR2 LQKENI. Losses at the gene ends were 4 bases for V and 0 bases for J; bases not matched to a gene: 6. Here the CDR3 reads CASSRTGESSYNSPLHF. The CDR3 coding sequence is TGTGCCAGCTCACGAACAGGGGAAAGCTCCTATAATTCACCCCTCCACTTT. The variable domain in full, completed from reference TRBV18 and TRBJ1-6, reads NAGVMQNPRHLVRRRGQEARLRCSPMKGHSHVYWYRQLPEEGLKFMVYLQKENIIDESGMPKERFSAEFPKEGPSILRIQQVVRGDSAAYFCASSRTGESSYNSPLHFGNGTRLTVT.